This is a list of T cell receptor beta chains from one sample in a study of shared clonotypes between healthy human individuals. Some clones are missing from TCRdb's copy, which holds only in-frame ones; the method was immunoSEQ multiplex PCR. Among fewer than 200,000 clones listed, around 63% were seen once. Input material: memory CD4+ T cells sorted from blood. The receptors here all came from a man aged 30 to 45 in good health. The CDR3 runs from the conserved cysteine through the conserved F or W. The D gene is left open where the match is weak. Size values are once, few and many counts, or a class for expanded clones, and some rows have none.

CASRPNVVRTANTGELFF	TGTGCCAGCAGGCCTAACGTGGTGCGGACAGCGAACACCGGGGAGCTGTTTTTT	18	TRBV5-8	.	.	TRBJ2-2
CASSPHPWGASTDTQYF	TGTGCCAGCAGCCCGCACCCATGGGGGGCTAGCACAGATACGCAGTATTTT	17	TRBV4-2	.	few	TRBJ2-3
CASSSPGQTYEQYF	TGTGCCAGCAGTTCCCCGGGACAGACCTACGAGCAGTACTTC	14	TRBV6-5	TRBD1	.	TRBJ2-7
CASAIGGSSYEQYF	TGTGCCAGCGCCATTGGAGGGAGCTCCTACGAGCAGTACTTC	14	TRBV5-4	.	.	TRBJ2-7
CASLPELEGEQYF	TGTGCCAGCCTCCCCGAGCTAGAGGGCGAGCAGTACTTC	13	TRBV2	.	.	TRBJ2-7
CSVDRESYNEQFF	TGCAGCGTTGACCGGGAGTCCTACAATGAGCAGTTCTTC	13	TRBV29-1	.	few	TRBJ2-1
CASSEGLAGPTYNEQFF	TGCGCCAGCAGCGAGGGACTAGCGGGACCAACCTACAATGAGCAGTTCTTC	17	TRBV4-1	TRBD2	.	TRBJ2-1
CSGTYGLGYNEQFF	TGCAGCGGAACCTACGGACTGGGCTACAATGAGCAGTTCTTC	14	TRBV29-1	.	.	TRBJ2-1
CASKFHDRVREQYF	TGTGCCAGCAAATTTCACGACAGGGTCCGCGAGCAGTACTTC	14	TRBV2	TRBD1	few	TRBJ2-7
CASSYQGYTDTQYF	TGTGCCAGCAGCTACCAAGGATACACAGATACGCAGTATTTT	14	TRBV11-3	.	.	TRBJ2-3
CASSALRKGTYNEQFF	TGCGCCAGCAGTGCATTGAGGAAGGGGACCTACAATGAGCAGTTCTTC	16	TRBV10-1	.	.	TRBJ2-1
CASSPQESRRWDTEAFF	TGTGCCAGCTCACCTCAGGAGAGCCGCCGGTGGGACACTGAAGCTTTCTTT	17	TRBV18	.	.	TRBJ1-1
CASSPLGPYEQYF	TGTGCCAGCAGCCCATTAGGCCCCTACGAGCAGTACTTC	13	TRBV2	.	few	TRBJ2-7
CASSLQVPHGYTF	TGTGCCAGCAGCCTACAGGTTCCGCATGGCTACACCTTC	13	TRBV5-5	.	.	TRBJ1-2
CASSLYEGEGYTQYF	TGCGCCAGCAGCTTGTATGAAGGAGAAGGTTATACGCAGTATTTT	15	TRBV5-1	.	.	TRBJ2-3
CASSAGQVTYEQYF	TGTGCCAGCAGCGCGGGTCAGGTAACCTACGAGCAGTACTTC	14	TRBV5-4	.	.	TRBJ2-7
CASSLAWGYETQYF	TGTGCCAGCAGCTTAGCTTGGGGATACGAGACCCAGTACTTC	14	TRBV7-2	.	once	TRBJ2-5
CASSLVEGAVTEAFF	TGTGCCAGCAGCTTGGTGGAGGGGGCAGTGACTGAAGCTTTCTTT	15	TRBV5-4	TRBD1	medium-sized	TRBJ1-1
CATQDWGPHHYSNQPQHF	TGTGCCACACAAGATTGGGGGCCCCATCATTATAGCAATCAGCCCCAGCATTTT	18	TRBV15	.	.	TRBJ1-5
CASSEALGYEQFF	TGTGCCAGCAGTGAAGCGCTAGGGTACGAGCAGTTCTTC	13	TRBV2	.	.	TRBJ2-1
CASSLVRGTYEQYF	TGTGCCAGCAGCCTTGTACGGGGAACCTACGAGCAGTACTTC	14	TRBV5-6	.	.	TRBJ2-7
CASSSTGDAHRELFF	TGCGCCAGCAGCTCCACAGGGGACGCCCACCGGGAGCTGTTTTTT	15	TRBV5-1	TRBD1	.	TRBJ2-2
CASGRFRQGIPYGYTF	TGTGCCAGCGGTCGGTTTAGGCAGGGCATACCATATGGCTACACCTTC	16	TRBV27	.	few	TRBJ1-2
CASSADGASTDTQYF	TGTGCCAGCAGCGCCGACGGTGCTAGCACAGATACGCAGTATTTT	15	TRBV9	.	once	TRBJ2-3
CASSTSPGTGNYGYTF	TGTGCCAGCAGCACGAGTCCCGGGACAGGGAACTATGGCTACACCTTC	16	TRBV28	TRBD1	.	TRBJ1-2
CATSSTRARNQETQYF	TGTGCCACCAGCAGTACGCGGGCAAGGAACCAAGAGACCCAGTACTTC	16	TRBV15	.	.	TRBJ2-5
CASSLTGTSGWETQYF	TGTGCCAGCAGCTTAACCGGGACTAGCGGATGGGAGACCCAGTACTTC	16	TRBV7-2	TRBD2	.	TRBJ2-5
CSVFSEFSEAFF	TGCAGCGTTTTTTCGGAATTCTCTGAAGCTTTCTTT	12	TRBV29-1	.	.	TRBJ1-1
CASSLSGRTSYNEQFF	TGTGCCAGCAGTTTAAGCGGGAGGACCTCCTACAATGAGCAGTTCTTC	16	TRBV27	TRBD2	.	TRBJ2-1
CASSLGSVVTGNTIYF	TGTGCCAGCAGTTTGGGATCGGTCGTCACTGGAAACACCATATATTTT	16	TRBV28	.	.	TRBJ1-3
CASSLMGGNYEQYF	TGCGCCAGCAGCTTAATGGGGGGAAATTACGAGCAGTACTTC	14	TRBV5-1	.	.	TRBJ2-7
CASSLAADAIYEQYF	TGTGCCAGCAGCTTGGCCGCGGACGCAATATACGAGCAGTACTTC	15	TRBV5-4	.	.	TRBJ2-7
CAWGRRGNTGELFF	TGTGCCTGGGGAAGGAGGGGGAACACCGGGGAGCTGTTTTTT	14	TRBV6-4	.	.	TRBJ2-2
CASRGLAGDGANVLTF	TGCGCCAGCAGGGGACTAGCGGGAGATGGGGCCAACGTCCTGACTTTC	16	TRBV10-1	TRBD2	.	TRBJ2-6
CASSFQDTGTQYF	TGTGCCAGCAGCTTTCAAGACACAGGGACGCAGTATTTT	13	TRBV7-8	.	.	TRBJ2-3
CASSHKQGEETQYF	TGTGCCAGCAGCCATAAACAGGGAGAAGAGACCCAGTACTTC	14	TRBV14	.	few	TRBJ2-5
CASGWDSNQPQHF	TGTGCCAGCGGGTGGGATAGCAATCAGCCCCAGCATTTT	13	TRBV2	.	.	TRBJ1-5
CASSDRSEGHTQYF	TGTGCCAGCAGTGACAGGTCAGAAGGGCATACGCAGTATTTT	14	TRBV6-4	.	.	TRBJ2-3
CASSYSGMGNQPQHF	TGTGCCAGCAGTTACTCAGGGATGGGCAATCAGCCCCAGCATTTT	15	TRBV6-5	.	.	TRBJ1-5
CARGQGGGEQYF	TGTGCCAGAGGGCAGGGAGGAGGCGAGCAGTACTTC	12	TRBV2	.	.	TRBJ2-7
CASSRGQGVTGELFF	TGTGCCAGCAGCCGCGGACAGGGTGTCACCGGGGAGCTGTTTTTT	15	TRBV6-6	TRBD1	.	TRBJ2-2